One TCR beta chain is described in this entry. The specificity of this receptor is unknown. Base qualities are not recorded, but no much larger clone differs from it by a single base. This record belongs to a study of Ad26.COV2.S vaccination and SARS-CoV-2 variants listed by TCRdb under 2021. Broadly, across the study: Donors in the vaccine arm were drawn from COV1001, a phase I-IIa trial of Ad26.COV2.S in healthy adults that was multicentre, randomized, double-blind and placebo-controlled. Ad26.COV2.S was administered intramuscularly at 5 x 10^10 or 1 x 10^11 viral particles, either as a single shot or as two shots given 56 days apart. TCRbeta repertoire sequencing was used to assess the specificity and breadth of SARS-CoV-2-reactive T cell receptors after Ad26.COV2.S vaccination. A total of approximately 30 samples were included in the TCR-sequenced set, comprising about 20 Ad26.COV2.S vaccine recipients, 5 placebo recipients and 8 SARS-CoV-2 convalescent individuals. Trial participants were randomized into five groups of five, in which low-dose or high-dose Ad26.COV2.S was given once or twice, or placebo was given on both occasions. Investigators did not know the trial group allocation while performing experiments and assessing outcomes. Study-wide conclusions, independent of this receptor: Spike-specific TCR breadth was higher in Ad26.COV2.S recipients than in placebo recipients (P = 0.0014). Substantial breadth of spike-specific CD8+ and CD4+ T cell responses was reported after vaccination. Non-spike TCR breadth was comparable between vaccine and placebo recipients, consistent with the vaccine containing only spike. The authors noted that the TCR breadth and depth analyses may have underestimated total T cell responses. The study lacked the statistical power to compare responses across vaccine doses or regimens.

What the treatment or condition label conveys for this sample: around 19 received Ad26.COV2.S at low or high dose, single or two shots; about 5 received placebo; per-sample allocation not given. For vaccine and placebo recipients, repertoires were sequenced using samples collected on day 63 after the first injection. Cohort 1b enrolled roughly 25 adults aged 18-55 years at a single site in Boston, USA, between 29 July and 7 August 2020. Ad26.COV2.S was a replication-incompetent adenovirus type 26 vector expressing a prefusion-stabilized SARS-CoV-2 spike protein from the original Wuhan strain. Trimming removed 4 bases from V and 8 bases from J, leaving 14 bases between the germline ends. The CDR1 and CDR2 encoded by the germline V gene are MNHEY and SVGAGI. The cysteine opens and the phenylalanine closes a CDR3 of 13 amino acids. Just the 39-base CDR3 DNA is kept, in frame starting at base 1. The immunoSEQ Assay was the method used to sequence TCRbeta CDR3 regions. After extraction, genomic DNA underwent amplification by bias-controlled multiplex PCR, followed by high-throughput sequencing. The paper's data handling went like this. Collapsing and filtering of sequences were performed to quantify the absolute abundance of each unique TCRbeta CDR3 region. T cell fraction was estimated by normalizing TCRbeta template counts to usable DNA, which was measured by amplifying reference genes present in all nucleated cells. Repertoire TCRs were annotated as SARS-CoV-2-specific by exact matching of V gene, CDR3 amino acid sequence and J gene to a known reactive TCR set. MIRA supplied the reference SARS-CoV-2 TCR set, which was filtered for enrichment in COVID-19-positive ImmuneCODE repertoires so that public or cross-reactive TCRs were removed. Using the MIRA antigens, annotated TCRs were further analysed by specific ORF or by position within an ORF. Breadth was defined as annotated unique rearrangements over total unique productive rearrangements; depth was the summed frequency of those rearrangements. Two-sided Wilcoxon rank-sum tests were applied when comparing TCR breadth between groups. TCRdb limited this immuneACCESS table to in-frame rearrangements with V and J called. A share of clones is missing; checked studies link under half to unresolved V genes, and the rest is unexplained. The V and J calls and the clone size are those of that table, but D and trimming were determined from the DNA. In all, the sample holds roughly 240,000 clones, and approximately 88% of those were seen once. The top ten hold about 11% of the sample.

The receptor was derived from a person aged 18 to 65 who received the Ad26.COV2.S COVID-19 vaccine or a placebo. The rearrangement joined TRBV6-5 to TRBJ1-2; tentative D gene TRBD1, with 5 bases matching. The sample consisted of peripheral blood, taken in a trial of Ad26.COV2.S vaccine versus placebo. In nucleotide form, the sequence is TGTGCCAGCAGTTCCGGGACGGCGGGGGGCTACACCTTC. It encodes CASSSGTAGGYTF.